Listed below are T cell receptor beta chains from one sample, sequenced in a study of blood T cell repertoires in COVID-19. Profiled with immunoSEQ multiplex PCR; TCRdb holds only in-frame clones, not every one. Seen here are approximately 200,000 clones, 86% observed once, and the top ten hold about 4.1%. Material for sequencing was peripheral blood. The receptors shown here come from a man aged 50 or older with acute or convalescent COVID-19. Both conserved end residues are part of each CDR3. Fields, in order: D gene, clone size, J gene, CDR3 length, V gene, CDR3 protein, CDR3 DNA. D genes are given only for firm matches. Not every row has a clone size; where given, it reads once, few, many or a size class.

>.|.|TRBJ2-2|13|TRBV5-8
CAIPDKNTGELFF
TGTGCCATCCCGGACAAGAACACCGGGGAGCTGTTTTTT
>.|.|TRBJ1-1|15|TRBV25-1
CASSAQDSLNTEAFF
TGTGCCAGCAGTGCGCAGGACAGTCTGAACACTGAAGCTTTCTTT
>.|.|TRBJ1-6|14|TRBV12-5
CASGYDSHNSPLHF
TGTGCTAGTGGATATGACAGCCATAATTCACCCCTCCACTTT
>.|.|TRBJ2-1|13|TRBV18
CASSPTVRNEQFF
TGTGCCAGCTCACCCACGGTACGGAATGAGCAGTTCTTC
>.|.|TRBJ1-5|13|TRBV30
CAWSARDTQPQHF
TGTGCCTGGAGTGCTCGGGATACTCAGCCCCAGCATTTT
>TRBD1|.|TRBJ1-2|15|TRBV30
CAWSVQRTGGYGYTF
TGTGCCTGGAGTGTACAAAGGACAGGGGGCTATGGCTACACCTTC
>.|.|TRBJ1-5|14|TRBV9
CASSPRGGSQPQHF
TGTGCCAGCAGCCCCCGAGGAGGGAGCCAGCCCCAGCATTTT
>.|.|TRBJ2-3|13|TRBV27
CASSLTRGDTQYF
TGTGCCAGCAGTTTGACTAGGGGAGATACGCAGTATTTT
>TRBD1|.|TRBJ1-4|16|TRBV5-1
CASSLLVGQSNEKLFF
TGCGCCAGCTCCCTTTTAGTGGGACAGTCTAATGAAAAACTGTTTTTT
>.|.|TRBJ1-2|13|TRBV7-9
CASSDSDGQGYTF
TGTGCCAGCAGCGACTCCGACGGCCAAGGCTACACCTTC
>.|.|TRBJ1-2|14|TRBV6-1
CASSESGANYGYTF
TGTGCCAGCAGTGAAAGCGGGGCTAACTATGGCTACACCTTC
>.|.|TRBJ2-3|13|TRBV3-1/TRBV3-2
CASSQVTSDTQYF
TGTGCCAGCAGCCAGGTGACATCAGATACGCAGTATTTT
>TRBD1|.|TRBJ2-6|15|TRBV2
CASRVGQSGANVLTF
TGTGCCAGCAGGGTGGGACAGTCTGGGGCCAACGTCCTGACTTTC
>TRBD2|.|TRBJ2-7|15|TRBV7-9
CASSAGTSGGSEQYF
TGTGCCAGCAGCGCGGGGACTAGCGGGGGGAGCGAGCAGTACTTC
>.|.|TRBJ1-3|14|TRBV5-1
CASSPGNSGNTIYF
TGCGCCAGCAGCCCAGGGAACTCTGGAAACACCATATATTTT
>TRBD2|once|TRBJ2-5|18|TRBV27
CASRPRGLAGGFGETQYF
TGTGCCAGCCGCCCTCGCGGACTAGCGGGGGGGTTTGGGGAGACCCAGTACTTC
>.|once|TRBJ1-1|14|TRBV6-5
CASIKLRGNTEAFF
TGTGCCAGCATCAAGTTAAGGGGGAACACTGAAGCTTTCTTT
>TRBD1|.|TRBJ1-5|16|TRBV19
CASSGWGTGSNQPQHF
TGTGCCAGTAGTGGGTGGGGGACAGGTAGCAATCAGCCCCAGCATTTT
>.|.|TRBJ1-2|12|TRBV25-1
CASSETGPLYTF
TGTGCCAGCAGTGAGACAGGCCCCCTCTACACCTTC
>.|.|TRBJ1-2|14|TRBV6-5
CAVVEGTLNYGYTF
TGTGCCGTCGTGGAGGGGACCCTTAACTATGGCTACACCTTC
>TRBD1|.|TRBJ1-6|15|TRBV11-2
CASSSQRQGNSPLHF
TGTGCCAGCAGCTCACAAAGACAGGGGAATTCACCCCTCCACTTT
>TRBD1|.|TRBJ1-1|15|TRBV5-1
CASSSHDRGYTEAFF
TGCGCCAGCAGCTCTCACGACAGGGGTTACACTGAAGCTTTCTTT
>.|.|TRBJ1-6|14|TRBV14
CASRRGLDNSPLHF
TGTGCCAGCAGGAGAGGACTAGATAATTCACCCCTCCACTTT
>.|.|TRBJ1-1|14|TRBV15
CATSRPGSYTEAFF
TGTGCCACCAGCAGGCCTGGGAGCTACACTGAAGCTTTCTTT
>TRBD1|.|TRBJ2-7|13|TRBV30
CAWSWTGANEQYF
TGTGCCTGGAGTTGGACAGGGGCCAACGAGCAGTACTTC
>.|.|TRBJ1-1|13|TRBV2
CASSARGNTEAFF
TGTGCCAGCAGTGCCAGGGGGAACACTGAAGCTTTCTTT
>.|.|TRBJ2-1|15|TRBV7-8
CASSSGGPSYNEQFF
TGTGCCAGCAGCTCCGGGGGGCCCTCCTACAATGAGCAGTTCTTC
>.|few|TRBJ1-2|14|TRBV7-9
CASSKQRVNYGYTF
TGTGCCAGCAGTAAGCAGAGGGTTAACTATGGCTACACCTTC
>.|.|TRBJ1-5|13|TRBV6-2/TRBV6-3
CASSLNSNQPQHF
TGTGCCAGCAGCCTAAATAGCAATCAGCCCCAGCATTTT
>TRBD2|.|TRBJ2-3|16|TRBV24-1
CATSDPSGGARDTQYF
TGTGCCACCAGTGACCCAAGCGGGGGGGCCAGGGATACGCAGTATTTT
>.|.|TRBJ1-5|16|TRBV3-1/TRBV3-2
CASSQDSTPSNQPQHF
TGTGCCAGCAGCCAAGATTCCACACCGAGCAATCAGCCCCAGCATTTT
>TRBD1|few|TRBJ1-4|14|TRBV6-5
CASSRQGANEKLFF
TGTGCCAGCAGTCGACAGGGGGCTAATGAAAAACTGTTTTTT
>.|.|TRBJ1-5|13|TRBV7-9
CASSLGRGQPQHF
TGTGCCAGCAGCTTAGGCAGGGGCCAGCCCCAGCATTTT
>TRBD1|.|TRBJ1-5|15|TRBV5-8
CASSWSGTGYQPQHF
TGTGCCAGCAGTTGGTCCGGGACAGGATATCAGCCCCAGCATTTT
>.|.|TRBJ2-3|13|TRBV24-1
CATSDFLTDTQYF
TGTGCCACCAGTGATTTCCTCACAGATACGCAGTATTTT
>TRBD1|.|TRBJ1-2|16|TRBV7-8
CASSPTGTGVGYGYTF
TGTGCCAGCAGCCCGACCGGGACAGGGGTAGGCTATGGCTACACCTTC
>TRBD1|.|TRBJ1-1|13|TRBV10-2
CASGQGANTEAFF
TGCGCCAGCGGACAGGGGGCGAACACTGAAGCTTTCTTT
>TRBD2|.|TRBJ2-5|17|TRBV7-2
CASSLSGSGGTQETQYF
TGTGCCAGCAGCCTCAGTGGTAGCGGGGGGACCCAGGAGACCCAGTACTTC
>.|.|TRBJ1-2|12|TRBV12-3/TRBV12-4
CASSSQSYGYTF
TGTGCCAGCAGCTCACAGAGCTATGGCTACACCTTC
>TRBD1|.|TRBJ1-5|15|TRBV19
CASSETGGGNQPQHF
TGTGCCAGTAGTGAGACAGGGGGCGGCAATCAGCCCCAGCATTTT
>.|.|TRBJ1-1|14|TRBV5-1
CASSQQGGNTEAFF
TGCGCCAGCAGCCAACAAGGAGGGAACACTGAAGCTTTCTTT
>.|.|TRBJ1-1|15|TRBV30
CACINRQGLNTEAFF
TGTGCCTGTATCAACCGCCAGGGGCTGAACACTGAAGCTTTCTTT